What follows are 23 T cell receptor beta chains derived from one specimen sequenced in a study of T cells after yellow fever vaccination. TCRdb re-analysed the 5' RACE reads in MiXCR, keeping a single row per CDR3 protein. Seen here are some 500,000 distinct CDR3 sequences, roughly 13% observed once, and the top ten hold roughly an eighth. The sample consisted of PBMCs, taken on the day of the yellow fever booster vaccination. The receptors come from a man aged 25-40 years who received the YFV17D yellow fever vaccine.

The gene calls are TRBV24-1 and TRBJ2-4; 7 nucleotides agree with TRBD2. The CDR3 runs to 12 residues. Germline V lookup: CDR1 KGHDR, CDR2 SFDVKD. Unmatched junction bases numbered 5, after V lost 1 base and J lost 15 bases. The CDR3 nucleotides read TGTGCCACCAGTGATTTAACGGGACTAATGTACTTC. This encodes CATSDLTGLMYF.

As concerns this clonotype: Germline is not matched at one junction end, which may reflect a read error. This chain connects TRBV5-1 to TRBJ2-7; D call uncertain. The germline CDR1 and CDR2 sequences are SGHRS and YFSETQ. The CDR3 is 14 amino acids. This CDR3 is CASSLVGNSYEEYF. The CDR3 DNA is TGCGCCAGCAGCTTGGTTGGGAACTCCTACGAGGAGTACTTC.

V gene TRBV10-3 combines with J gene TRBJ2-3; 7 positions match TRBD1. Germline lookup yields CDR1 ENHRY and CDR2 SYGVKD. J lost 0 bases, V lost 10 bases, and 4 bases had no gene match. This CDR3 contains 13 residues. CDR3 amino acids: CATRDSSTDTQYF. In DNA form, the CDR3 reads TGTGCCACCCGGGACAGTAGCACAGATACGCAGTATTTT.

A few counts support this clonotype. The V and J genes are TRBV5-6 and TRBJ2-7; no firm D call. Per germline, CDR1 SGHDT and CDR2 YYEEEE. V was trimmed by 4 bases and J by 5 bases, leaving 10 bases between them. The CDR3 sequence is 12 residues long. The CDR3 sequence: CASSLTIHEQYF. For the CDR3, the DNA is TGTGCCAGCAGCCTCACTATTCACGAGCAGTACTTC.

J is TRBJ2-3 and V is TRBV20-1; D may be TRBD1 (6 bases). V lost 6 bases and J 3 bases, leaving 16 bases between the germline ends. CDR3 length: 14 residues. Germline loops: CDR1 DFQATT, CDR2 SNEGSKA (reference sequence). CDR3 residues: CSAPDRRQTDTQYF. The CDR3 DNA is TGCAGTGCGCCCGACAGGAGGCAGACAGATACGCAGTATTTT.

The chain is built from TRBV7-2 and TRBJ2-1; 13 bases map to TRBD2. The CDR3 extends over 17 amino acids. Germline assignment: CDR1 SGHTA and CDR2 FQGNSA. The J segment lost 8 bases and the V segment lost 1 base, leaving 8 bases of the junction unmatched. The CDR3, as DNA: TGTGCCAGCAGCTTAGGACTAGCGGGGGGAATGTTAGATGAGCAGTTCTTC. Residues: CASSLGLAGGMLDEQFF. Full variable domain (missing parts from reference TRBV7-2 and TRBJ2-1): GAGVSQSPSNKVTEKGKDVELRCDPISGHTALYWYRQSLGQGLEFLIYFQGNSAPDKSGLPSDRFSAERTGGSVSTLTIQRTQQEDSAVYLCASSLGLAGGMLDEQFFGPGTRLTVL.

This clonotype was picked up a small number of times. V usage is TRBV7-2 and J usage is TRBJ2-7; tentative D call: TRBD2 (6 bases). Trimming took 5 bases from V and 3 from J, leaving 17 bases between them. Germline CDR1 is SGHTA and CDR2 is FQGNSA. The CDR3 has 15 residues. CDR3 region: CASSPELARGYEQYF. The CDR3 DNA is TGTGCCAGCAGCCCTGAACTAGCCCGGGGCTACGAGCAGTACTTC.

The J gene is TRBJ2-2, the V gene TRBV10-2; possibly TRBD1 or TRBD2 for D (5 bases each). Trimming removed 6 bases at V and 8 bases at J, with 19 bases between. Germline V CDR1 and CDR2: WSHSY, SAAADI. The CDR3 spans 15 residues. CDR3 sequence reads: CASSGTQQLIGELFF. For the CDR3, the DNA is TGCGCCAGCAGCGGGACCCAACAACTGATAGGGGAGCTGTTTTTT.

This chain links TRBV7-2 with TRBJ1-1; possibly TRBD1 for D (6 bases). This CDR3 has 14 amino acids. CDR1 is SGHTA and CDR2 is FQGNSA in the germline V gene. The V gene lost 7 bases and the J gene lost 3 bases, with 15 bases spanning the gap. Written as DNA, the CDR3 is TGTGCCAGCAACCTGGGGGGGGCGTACACTGAAGCTTTCTTT. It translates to CASNLGGAYTEAFF.

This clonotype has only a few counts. The CDR3 coding sequence is TGTGCCAGCAGTTCACGCCTGGACATTCAGTACTTC. This sequence encodes CASSSRLDIQYF. The rearrangement links TRBV7-2 to TRBJ2-4; D uncertain. Germline CDR1 SGHTA, CDR2 FQGNSA. The CDR3 consists of 12 residues. The V gene lost 6 bases and the J gene lost 8 bases, with 11 bases spanning the gap.

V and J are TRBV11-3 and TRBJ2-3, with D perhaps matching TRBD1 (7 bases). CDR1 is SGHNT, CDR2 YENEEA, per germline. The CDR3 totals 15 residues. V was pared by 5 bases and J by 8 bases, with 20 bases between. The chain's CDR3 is CASSADRLMGGTQYF. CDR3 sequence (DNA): TGTGCCAGCAGCGCGGACAGGCTCATGGGGGGTACGCAGTATTTT. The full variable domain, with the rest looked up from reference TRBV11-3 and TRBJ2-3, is EAGVVQSPRYKIIEKKQPVAFWCNPISGHNTLYWYLQNLGQGPELLIRYENEEAVDDSQLPKDRFSAERLKGVDSTLKIQPAELGDSAVYLCASSADRLMGGTQYFGPGTRLTVL.

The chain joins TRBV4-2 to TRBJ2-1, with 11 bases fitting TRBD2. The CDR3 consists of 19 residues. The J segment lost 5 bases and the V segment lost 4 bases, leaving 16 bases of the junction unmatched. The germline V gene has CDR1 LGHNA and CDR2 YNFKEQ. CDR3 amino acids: CASSLTSLTSGERNNEQFF. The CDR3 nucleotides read TGTGCCAGCAGCCTTACGAGTCTGACTAGCGGGGAACGAAACAATGAGCAGTTCTTC.

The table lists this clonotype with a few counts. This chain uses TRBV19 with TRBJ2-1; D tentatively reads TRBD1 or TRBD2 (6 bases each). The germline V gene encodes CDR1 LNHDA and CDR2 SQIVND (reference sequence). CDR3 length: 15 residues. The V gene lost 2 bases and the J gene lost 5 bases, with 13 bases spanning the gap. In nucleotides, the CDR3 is TGTGCCAGTAGTATACGGGGGCCTGGGGACAATGAGCAGTTCTTC. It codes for CASSIRGPGDNEQFF. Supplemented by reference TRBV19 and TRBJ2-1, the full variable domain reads DGGITQSPKYLFRKEGQNVTLSCEQNLNHDAMYWYRQDPGQGLRLIYYSQIVNDFQKGDIAEGYSVSREKKESFPLTVTSAQKNPTAFYLCASSIRGPGDNEQFFGPGTRLTVL.

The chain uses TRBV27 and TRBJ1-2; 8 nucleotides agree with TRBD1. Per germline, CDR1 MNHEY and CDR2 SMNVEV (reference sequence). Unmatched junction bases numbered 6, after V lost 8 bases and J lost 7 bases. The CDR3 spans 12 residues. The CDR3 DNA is TGTGCCAGCGGGCAGGGGGCCGGTGGCTACACCTTC. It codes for CASGQGAGGYTF.

CDR3 in DNA: TGTGCCAGCAGCTCCCGACAGGGAGGTGGGACCGGGGAGCTGTTTTTT. Translated, it gives CASSSRQGGGTGELFF. The chain carries TRBV7-2 and TRBJ2-2; weak D call: TRBD1 (7 bases). The CDR3 is 16 residues long. Germline CDR1 and CDR2: SGHTA and FQGNSA. V lost 4 bases, J lost 5 bases, and 17 bases lay in between.

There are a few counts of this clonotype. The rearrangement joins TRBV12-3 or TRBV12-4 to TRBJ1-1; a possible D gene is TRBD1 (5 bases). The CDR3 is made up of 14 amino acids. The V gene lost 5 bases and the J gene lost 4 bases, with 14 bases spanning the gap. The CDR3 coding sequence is TGTGCCAGCAGTATCGGCAGGGCAGGCACTGAAGCTTTCTTT. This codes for CASSIGRAGTEAFF.

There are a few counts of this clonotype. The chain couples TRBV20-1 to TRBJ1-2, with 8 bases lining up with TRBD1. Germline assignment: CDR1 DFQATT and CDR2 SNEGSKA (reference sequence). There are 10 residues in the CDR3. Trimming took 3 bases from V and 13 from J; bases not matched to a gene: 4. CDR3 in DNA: TGCAGTGCTAGCCGACAGGGGCTCACCTTC. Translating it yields CSASRQGLTF.

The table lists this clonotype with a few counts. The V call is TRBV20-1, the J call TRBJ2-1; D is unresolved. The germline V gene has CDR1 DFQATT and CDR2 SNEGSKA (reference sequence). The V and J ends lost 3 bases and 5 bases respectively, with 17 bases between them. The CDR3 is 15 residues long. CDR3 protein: CSASLGPIMNNEQFF. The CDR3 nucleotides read TGCAGTGCTAGCCTAGGACCCATCATGAACAATGAGCAGTTCTTC.

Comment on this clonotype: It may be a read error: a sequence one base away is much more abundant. CDR3 coding DNA: TGTGCCAGCAGCTTAGATGTCGGGGAGCTGTTTTTT. It yields the protein CASSLDVGELFF. The gene calls are TRBV7-2 and TRBJ2-2; the D is unclear. With 1 base removed from V and 7 bases from J, the gap between germline ends came to 4 bases. From germline, CDR1 is SGHTA and CDR2 FQGNSA. The CDR3 runs 12 residues.

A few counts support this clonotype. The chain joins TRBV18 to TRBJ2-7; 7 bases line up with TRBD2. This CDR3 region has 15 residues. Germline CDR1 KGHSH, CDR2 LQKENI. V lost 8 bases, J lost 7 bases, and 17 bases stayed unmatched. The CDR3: CASAYLGGASWEQYF. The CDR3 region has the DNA TGTGCCAGCGCCTACCTGGGAGGGGCTTCGTGGGAGCAGTACTTC.

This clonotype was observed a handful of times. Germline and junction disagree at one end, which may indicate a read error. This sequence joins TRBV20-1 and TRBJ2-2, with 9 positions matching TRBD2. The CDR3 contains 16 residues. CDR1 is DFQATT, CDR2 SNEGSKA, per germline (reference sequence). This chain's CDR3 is CCASGLAGTNTGELFF. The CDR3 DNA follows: TGCTGTGCTAGTGGTCTAGCGGGGACGAACACCGGGGAGCTGTTTTTT.

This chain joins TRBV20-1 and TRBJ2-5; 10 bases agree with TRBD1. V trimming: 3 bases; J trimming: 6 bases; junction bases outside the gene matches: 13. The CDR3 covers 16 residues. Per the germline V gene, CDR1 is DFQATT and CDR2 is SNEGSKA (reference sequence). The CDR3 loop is CSASDRGRLLRKTQYF. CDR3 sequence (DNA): TGCAGTGCTAGCGACAGGGGGCGACTTCTCCGAAAGACCCAGTACTTC.

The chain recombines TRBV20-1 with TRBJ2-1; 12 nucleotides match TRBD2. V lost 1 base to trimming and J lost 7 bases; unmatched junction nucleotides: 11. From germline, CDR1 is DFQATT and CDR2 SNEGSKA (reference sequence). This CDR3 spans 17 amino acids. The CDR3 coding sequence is TGCAGTGCTAGAGCGCCTACCGGGACTAGCGGGCCTAATGAGCAGTTCTTC. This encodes CSARAPTGTSGPNEQFF.